The clone carrying this T cell receptor (beta chain) has only a few counts. What it binds is unknown. The CDR3 regions of TCR beta were amplified from RNA transcripts. When the TCR CDR3 underwent first-round RT-PCR, the HTBI primer set was used. TCRdb recomputed calls from the multiplex PCR reads with MiXCR, one row per CDR3 protein. The sample consists of about 640,000 distinct CDR3 sequences, 20% to 25% of them appearing once. Fresh peripheral blood, 9.5 to 10 ml of it, supplied the PBMCs. This specimen comes from a study of T cells in Graves' hyperthyroidism and ophthalmopathy. Study-wide results and caveats: Most thyroid clonotypes with frequency above 0.001 were detected in blood.

The clonotype originates from a man between 25 and 39 years old with Graves' ophthalmopathy. Specimen: blood.

The DNA of the CDR3 is TGCAGTGCTAGAGATCCGACAGGGGAACCCTACGAGCAGTACTTC. This gives the protein CSARDPTGEPYEQYF. V gene TRBV20-1 combines with J gene TRBJ2-7; TRBD1 agrees at 8 bases. Germline CDR1 reads DFQATT; CDR2 reads SNEGSKA (reference sequence). V gave up 0 bases and J gave up 2 bases; unmatched junction bases: 6. The length of the CDR3 is 15 residues.